The subject of this entry is one T cell receptor (beta chain). There is no known antigen for this receptor. It has no much larger one-base neighbor in the sample; base qualities were not kept. This specimen comes from a study of shared clonotypes between healthy human individuals (TCRdb year 2020). General notes on the study: The cohort comprised a couple of women and a few men aged 18 to 49 years. To estimate repertoire size and how much clonotype sharing occurs between individuals, the study deeply sequenced the blood TCR repertoires of five healthy adults. Different laboratories and diverse techniques were used to prepare libraries and sequence TCR repertoires, to increase sequencing depth and limit assay-specific biases. For each donor, CD4 naive and CD4 memory were each given three plates, CD8 naive was given two plates, and CD8 memory was given one plate. Leukapheresis yielded between about 0.94 and 10 billion PBMCs per donor. Summary of the overall study and its limitations: Sampling was restricted to blood, and TCR repertoires in tissues likely differ from the TCR repertoires found in blood. Pairwise subsampling led to the expectation that sequencing depth would affect the degree of clonotype sharing among donors. Sharing across four donors was observed for roughly 5.4% of naive CD4, 3% to 3.5% of naive CD8, 2% to 2.5% of memory CD4, and less than 0.45% of memory CD8 clonotypes. The small number of donors limited the genetic and exposure-history diversity represented. Naive subsets generally had larger estimated clonotype richness than memory subsets did. Incomplete sequencing was indicated by rarefaction of sorted-subset datasets, despite the large sequencing depth. Higher generation probabilities were observed for clonotypes shared by all four sorted-subset donors than for non-shared clonotypes.

Taken from cysteine to phenylalanine, the CDR3 has 16 residues. CDR3 DNA only is kept here, 48 bases in frame from base 1. V ends up 5 bases short and J 11 bases short, with an unmatched junction base count of 19. The germline V gene sets CDR1 to SGHVS and CDR2 to FQNEAQ. Using the deep immunoSEQ assay, multiplex PCR amplified TCR CDR3 regions from genomic DNA. For each cell subset, the extracted genomic DNA was distributed evenly across all wells of several immunoSEQ 96-well plates, and each plate served as one replicate. Each replicate PCR for sorted subsets received about 0.2 ug genomic DNA, equal to about 30,000 T cell genomes. Purified libraries were quantified with a Qubit 3.0 fluorometer, sized on a Bioanalyzer 2100, and re-quantified with the KAPA Library Quantification kit. A separate single-read 150-cycle Illumina NextSeq 550 flow cell was used to sequence each immunoSEQ 96-well plate. The paper's processing steps were these. Because the immunoSEQ output held only junctional sequences and lacked quality scores, the filtering could not match the filtering applied to full-length reads. Sequences were annotated with PyIR, a Python wrapper for IgBLAST v1.9, and V/J genes and CDR3 were assigned using IMGT germline references. Any read was removed if the V/J assignment was weak (E-value above 1e-6), the CDR3 was missing, or the read contained stop codons, out-of-frame junctions, or ambiguous translated residues. V3J clonotypes were defined by identical inferred V gene, J gene, and CDR3 amino acid sequence. The percentage overlap between two repertoires was calculated by dividing the number of shared unique clonotypes by the size of the smaller repertoire. Repertoire richness was assessed with RTK rarefaction, the Chao1 estimator, and Recon v2.1 estimates of unobserved clonotypes. OLGA was used to compute generation probabilities for all TCRbeta clonotypes that the gDNA method yielded from a handful of donors. TCRdb took over this immuneACCESS table, retaining in-frame rearrangements with V and J assigned. Such tables are incomplete; in checked studies, under half of the missing clones stem from an unresolved V gene, and the remainder is unexplained. The DNA was the basis for D and trimming; V, J and clone size are from that table. This sample gives under 1 million clones in total; around 96% of them show up just once. The top ten clonotypes cover about 0.22% of the sample.

For the CD8 naive samples, CD45RO-negative cells were positively selected for CCR7, yielding a CD45RA+CCR7+ population from which TemRA cells were excluded. The donors were healthy, HIV-negative adults who had no recently reported acute infections or vaccinations. Only Caucasian adults living in Nashville, Tennessee, USA were represented among the donors. Blood was collected by leukapheresis, and PBMCs were isolated by Ficoll-Histopaque density gradient centrifugation and then cryopreserved in liquid nitrogen vapor phase. Analytical flow cytometry was used to check the purity and quantity of each magnetically sorted T cell population. From each sorted fraction, genomic DNA was isolated and quantified by UV absorbance on a Nanodrop 2000c.

This TCR came from a man younger than 40 in good health. The chain employs TRBV7-8 and TRBJ2-3; TRBD2 matches 7 bases in the middle. The specimen sequenced was naive CD8+ T cells sorted from blood. The cell subset or site label here, explained by the study, means: CD45RA+CCR7+. In nucleotides, the sequence is TGTGCCAGCAGCCTTTCTAGCGGAGTGGGAGGGCCCGAGCAGTATTTT. Protein translation: CASSLSSGVGGPEQYF. With all but the CDR3 taken from the reference TRBV7-8 and TRBJ2-3 genes, the full variable domain is: GAGVSQSPRYKVAKRGQDVALRCDPISGHVSLFWYQQALGQGPEFLTYFQNEAQLDKSGLPSDRFFAERPEGSVSTLKIQRTQQEDSAVYLCASSLSSGVGGPEQYFGPGTRLTVL.